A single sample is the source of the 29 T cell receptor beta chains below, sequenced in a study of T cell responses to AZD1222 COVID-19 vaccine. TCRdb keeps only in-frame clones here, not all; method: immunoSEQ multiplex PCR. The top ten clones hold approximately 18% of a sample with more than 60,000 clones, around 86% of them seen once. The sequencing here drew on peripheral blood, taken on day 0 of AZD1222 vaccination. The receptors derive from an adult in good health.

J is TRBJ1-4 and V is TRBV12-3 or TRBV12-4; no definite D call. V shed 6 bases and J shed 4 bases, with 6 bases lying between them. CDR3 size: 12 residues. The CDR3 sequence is CASRGLNEKLFF. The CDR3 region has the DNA TGTGCCAGCAGGGGCCTTAATGAAAAACTGTTTTTT.

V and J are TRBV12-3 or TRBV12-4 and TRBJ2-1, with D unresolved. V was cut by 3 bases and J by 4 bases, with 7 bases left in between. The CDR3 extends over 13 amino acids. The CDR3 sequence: CASSLGRYNEQFF. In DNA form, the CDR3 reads TGTGCCAGCAGTTTGGGCCGGTACAATGAGCAGTTCTTC.

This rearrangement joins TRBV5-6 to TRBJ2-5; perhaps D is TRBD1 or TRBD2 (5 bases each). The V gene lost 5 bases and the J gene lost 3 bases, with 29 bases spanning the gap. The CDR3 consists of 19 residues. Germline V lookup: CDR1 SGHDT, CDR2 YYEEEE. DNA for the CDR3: TGTGCCAGCAGGTCTAATGCGAGGCCCCCGGGGCGGTTAAAAGAGACCCAGTACTTC. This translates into CASRSNARPPGRLKETQYF.

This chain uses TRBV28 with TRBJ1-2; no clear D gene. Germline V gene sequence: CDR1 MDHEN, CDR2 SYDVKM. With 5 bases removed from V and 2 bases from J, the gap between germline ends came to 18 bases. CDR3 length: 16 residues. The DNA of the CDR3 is TGTGCCAGCAGTCCTCCGGATCGGGTGGGGAACTATGGCTACACCTTC. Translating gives CASSPPDRVGNYGYTF.

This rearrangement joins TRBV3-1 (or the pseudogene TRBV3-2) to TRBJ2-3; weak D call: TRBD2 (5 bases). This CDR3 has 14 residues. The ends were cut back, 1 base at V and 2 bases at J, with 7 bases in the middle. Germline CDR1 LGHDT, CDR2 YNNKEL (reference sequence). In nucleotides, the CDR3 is TGTGCCAGCAGCCAAGGAGGGCCCACAGATACGCAGTATTTT. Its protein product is CASSQGGPTDTQYF.

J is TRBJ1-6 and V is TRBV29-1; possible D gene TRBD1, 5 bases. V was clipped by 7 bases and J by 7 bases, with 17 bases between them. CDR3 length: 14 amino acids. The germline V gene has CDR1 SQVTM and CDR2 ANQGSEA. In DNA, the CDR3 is TGCAGCGCCTCAGGGAACGGGGTCAATTCACCCCTCCACTTT. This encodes CSASGNGVNSPLHF.

CDR3 in amino acids: CASSARTQETQYF. CDR3 sequence (DNA): TGTGCCAGCAGCGCGAGAACTCAAGAGACCCAGTACTTC. The V call is TRBV7-3, the J call TRBJ2-5; D gene uncertain. The germline V gene has CDR1 SGHTA and CDR2 FQGTGA. The CDR3 is 13 residues long. The V and J ends lost 5 bases and 2 bases respectively, with 9 bases between them.

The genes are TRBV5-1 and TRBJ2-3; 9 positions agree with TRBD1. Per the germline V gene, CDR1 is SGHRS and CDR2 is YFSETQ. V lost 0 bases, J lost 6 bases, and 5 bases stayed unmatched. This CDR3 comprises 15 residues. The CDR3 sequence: CASSLGTGGKDTQYF. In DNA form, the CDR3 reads TGCGCCAGCAGCTTGGGTACAGGGGGCAAGGATACGCAGTATTTT.

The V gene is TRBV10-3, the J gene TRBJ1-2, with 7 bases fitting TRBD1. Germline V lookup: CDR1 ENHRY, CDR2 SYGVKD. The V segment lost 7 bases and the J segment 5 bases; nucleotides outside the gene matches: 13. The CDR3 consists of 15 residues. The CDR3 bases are TGTGCCATCAACCGGGACAGTCCCCCAGGATATGGCTACACCTTC. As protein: CAINRDSPPGYGYTF.

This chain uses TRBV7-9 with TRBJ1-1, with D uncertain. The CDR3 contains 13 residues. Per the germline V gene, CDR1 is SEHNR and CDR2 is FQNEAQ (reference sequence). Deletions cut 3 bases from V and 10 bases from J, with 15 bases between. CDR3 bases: TGTGCCAGCAGCTTGTTAACACCGTCTGGAGCTTTCTTT. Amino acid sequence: CASSLLTPSGAFF.

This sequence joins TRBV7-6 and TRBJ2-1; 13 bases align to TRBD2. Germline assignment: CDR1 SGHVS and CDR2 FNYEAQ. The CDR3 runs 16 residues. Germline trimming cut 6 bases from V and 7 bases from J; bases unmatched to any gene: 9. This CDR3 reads CASSERRTSGGNEQFF. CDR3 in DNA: TGTGCCAGCAGTGAGCGTCGGACTAGCGGGGGTAATGAGCAGTTCTTC.

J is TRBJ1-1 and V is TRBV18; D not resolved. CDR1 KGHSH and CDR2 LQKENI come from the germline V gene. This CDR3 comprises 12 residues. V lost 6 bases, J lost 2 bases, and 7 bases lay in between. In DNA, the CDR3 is TGTGCCAGCTCGCCTCGAAACACTGAAGCTTTCTTT. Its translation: CASSPRNTEAFF.

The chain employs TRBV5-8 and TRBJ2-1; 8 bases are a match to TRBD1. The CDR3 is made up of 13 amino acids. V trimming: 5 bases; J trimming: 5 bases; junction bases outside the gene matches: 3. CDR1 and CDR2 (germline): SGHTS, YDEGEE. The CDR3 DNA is TGTGCCAGCAGGCGGACAGGGAACAATGAGCAGTTCTTC. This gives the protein CASRRTGNNEQFF.

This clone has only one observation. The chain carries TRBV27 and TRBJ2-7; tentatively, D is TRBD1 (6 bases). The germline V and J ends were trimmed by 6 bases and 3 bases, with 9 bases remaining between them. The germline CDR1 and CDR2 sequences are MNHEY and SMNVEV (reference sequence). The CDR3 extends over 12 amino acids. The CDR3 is CASSRGGYEQYF. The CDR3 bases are TGTGCCAGCAGCCGAGGGGGCTACGAGCAGTACTTC.

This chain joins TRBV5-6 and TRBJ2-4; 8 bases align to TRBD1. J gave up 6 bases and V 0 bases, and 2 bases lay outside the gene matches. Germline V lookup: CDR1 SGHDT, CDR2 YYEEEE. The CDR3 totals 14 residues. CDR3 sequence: CASSLDQGANIQYF. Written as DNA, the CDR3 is TGTGCCAGCAGCTTGGACCAGGGGGCAAACATTCAGTACTTC.

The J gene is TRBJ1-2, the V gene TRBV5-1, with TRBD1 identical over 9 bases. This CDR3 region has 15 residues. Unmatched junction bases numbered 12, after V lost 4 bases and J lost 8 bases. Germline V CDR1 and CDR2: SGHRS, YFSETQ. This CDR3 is CASSPDRGMIYGYTF. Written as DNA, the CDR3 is TGCGCCAGCAGCCCGGACAGGGGAATGATTTACGGCTACACCTTC.

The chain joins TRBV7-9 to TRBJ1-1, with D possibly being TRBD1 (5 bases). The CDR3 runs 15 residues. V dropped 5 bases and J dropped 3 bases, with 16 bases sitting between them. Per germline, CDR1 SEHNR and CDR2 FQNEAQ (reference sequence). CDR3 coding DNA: TGTGCCAGCAGCCCCCAGGACAATTTTTACACTGAAGCTTTCTTT. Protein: CASSPQDNFYTEAFF.

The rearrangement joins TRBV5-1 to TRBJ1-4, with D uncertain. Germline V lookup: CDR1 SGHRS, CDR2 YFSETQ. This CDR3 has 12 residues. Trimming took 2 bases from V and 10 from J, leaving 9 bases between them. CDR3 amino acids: CASSFGHSKLFF. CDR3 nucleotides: TGCGCCAGCAGCTTTGGGCACTCAAAACTGTTTTTT.

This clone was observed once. The CDR3: CASSPAQGSYNSPLHF. The CDR3 region has the DNA TGTGCCAGCAGCCCGGCACAGGGCAGTTATAATTCACCCCTCCACTTT. This sequence joins TRBV3-1 (or the pseudogene TRBV3-2) and TRBJ1-6; possibly TRBD1 for D (6 bases). The V and J ends lost 4 bases and 4 bases respectively, with 14 bases between them. The V gene's germline CDR1 is LGHDT and CDR2 YNNKEL (reference sequence). The CDR3 is made up of 16 amino acids.

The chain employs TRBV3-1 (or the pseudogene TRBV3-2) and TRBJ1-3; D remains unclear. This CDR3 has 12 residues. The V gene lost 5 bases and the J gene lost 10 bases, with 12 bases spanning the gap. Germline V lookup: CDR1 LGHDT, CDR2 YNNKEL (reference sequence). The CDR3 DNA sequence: TGTGCCAGCAGCTCTGCGGCCTGGACCATATATTTT. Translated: CASSSAAWTIYF.

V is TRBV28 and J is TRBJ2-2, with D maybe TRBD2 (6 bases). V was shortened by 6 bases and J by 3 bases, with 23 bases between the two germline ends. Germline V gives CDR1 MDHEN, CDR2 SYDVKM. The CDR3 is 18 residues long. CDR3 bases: TGTGCCAGCAGACGACTCCACGGACGGGGGACGGACACCGGGGAGCTGTTTTTT. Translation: CASRRLHGRGTDTGELFF.

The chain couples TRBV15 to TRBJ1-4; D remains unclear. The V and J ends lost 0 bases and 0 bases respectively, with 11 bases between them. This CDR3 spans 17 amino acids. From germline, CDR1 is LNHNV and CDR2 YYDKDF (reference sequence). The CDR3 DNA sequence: TGTGCCACCAGCAGAGATAGCGTACTTGCAACTAATGAAAAACTGTTTTTT. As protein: CATSRDSVLATNEKLFF.

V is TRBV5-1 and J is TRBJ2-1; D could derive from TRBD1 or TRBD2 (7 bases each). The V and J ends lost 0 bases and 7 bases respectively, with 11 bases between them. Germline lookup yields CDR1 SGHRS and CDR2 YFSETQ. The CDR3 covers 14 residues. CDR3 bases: TGCGCCAGCAGCTTGGTGCAGGGGGGGAATGAGCAGTTCTTC. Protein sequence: CASSLVQGGNEQFF.

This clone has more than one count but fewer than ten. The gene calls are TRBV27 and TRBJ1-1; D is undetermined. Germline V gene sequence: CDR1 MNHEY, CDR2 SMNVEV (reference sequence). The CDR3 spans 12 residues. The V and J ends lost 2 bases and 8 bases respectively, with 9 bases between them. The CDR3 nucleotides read TGTGCCAGCAGTTTAAATTGGCAGGAAGCTTTCTTT. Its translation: CASSLNWQEAFF.

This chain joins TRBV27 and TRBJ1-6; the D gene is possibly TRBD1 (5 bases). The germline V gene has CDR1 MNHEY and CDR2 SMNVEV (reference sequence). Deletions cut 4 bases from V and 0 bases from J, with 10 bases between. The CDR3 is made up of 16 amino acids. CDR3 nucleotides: TGTGCCAGCAGTTGGGAGGGGAGCTCCTATAATTCACCCCTCCACTTT. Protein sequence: CASSWEGSSYNSPLHF.

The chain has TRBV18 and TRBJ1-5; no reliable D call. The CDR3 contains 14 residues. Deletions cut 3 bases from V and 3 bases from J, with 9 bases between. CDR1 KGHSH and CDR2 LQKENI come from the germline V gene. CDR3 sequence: CASSPGLDNQPQHF. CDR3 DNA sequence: TGTGCCAGCTCACCGGGTCTCGACAATCAGCCCCAGCATTTT.

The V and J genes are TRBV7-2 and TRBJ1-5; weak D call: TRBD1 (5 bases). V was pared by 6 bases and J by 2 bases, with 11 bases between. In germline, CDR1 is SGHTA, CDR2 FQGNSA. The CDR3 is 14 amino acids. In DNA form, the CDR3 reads TGTGCCAGCAGATCACGGGACGGCAATCAGCCCCAGCATTTT. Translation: CASRSRDGNQPQHF.

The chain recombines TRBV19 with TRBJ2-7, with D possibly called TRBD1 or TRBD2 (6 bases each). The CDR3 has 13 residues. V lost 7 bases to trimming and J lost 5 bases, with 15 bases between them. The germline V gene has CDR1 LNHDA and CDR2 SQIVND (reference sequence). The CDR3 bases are TGTGCCAGTAAAACGGGGGCTGTAAACGAGCAGTACTTC. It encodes CASKTGAVNEQYF.

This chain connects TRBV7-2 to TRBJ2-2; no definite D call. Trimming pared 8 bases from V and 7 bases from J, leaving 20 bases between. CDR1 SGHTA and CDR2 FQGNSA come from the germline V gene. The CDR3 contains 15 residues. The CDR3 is CASVLSSSLGGELFF. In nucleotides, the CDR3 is TGTGCCAGCGTCTTGTCCAGTAGCCTCGGCGGGGAGCTGTTTTTT. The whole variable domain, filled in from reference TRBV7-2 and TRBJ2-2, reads GAGVSQSPSNKVTEKGKDVELRCDPISGHTALYWYRQSLGQGLEFLIYFQGNSAPDKSGLPSDRFSAERTGGSVSTLTIQRTQQEDSAVYLCASVLSSSLGGELFFGEGSRLTVL.